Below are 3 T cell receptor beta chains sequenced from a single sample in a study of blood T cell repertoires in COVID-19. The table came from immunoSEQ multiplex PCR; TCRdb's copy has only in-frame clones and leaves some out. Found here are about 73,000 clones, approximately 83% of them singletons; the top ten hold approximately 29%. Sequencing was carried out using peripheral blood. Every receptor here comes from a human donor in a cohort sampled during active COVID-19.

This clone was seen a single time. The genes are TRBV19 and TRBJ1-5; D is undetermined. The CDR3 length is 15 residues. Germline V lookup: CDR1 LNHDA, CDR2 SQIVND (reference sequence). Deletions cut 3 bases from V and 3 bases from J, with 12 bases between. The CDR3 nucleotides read TGTGCCAGTAGTATTTTGGGCAGCTACAATCAGCCCCAGCATTTT. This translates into CASSILGSYNQPQHF. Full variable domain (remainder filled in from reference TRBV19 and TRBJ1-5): DGGITQSPKYLFRKEGQNVTLSCEQNLNHDAMYWYRQDPGQGLRLIYYSQIVNDFQKGDIAEGYSVSREKKESFPLTVTSAQKNPTAFYLCASSILGSYNQPQHFGDGTRLSIL.

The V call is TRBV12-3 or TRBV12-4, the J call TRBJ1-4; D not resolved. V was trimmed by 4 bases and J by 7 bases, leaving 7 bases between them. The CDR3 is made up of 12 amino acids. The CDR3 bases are TGTGCCAGCAGTTCTGCGGGTGAAAAACTGTTTTTT. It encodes CASSSAGEKLFF.

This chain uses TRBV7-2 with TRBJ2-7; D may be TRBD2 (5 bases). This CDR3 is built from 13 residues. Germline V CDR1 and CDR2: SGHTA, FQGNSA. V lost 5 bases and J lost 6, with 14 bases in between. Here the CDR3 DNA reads TGTGCCAGCAGCCCCTGGGTCGGAGGCGAGCAGTACTTC. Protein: CASSPWVGGEQYF. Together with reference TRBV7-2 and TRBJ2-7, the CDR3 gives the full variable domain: GAGVSQSPSNKVTEKGKDVELRCDPISGHTALYWYRQSLGQGLEFLIYFQGNSAPDKSGLPSDRFSAERTGGSVSTLTIQRTQQEDSAVYLCASSPWVGGEQYFGPGTRLTVT.